This entry describes one T cell receptor (beta chain). No antigen is known for it. The sample belongs to a study of radiotherapy plus CTLA-4 blockade in lung cancer. TCRdb's table, derived via immunoSEQ multiplex PCR, lists solely in-frame clones and lacks some. The sample includes approximately 57,000 clones, around 80% of them seen just once. Patients in the study, people with chemo-refractory metastatic non-small-cell lung cancer, received focal radiation plus ipilimumab CTLA-4 blockade. The CDR3 extends over 13 amino acids. The V and J ends lost 4 bases and 6 bases respectively, with 14 bases between them. Germline assignment: CDR1 SGHKS and CDR2 YYEKEE (reference sequence). General study findings and limits: Among blood TCR repertoires after radiotherapy plus ipilimumab, tumor-derived clones expanded.

The genes are TRBV5-5 and TRBJ2-7; TRBD1 is a possible D gene (5 bases). The specimen comprised peripheral blood, sampled from a patient treated with radiotherapy plus ipilimumab. The TCR comes from a human donor with non-small cell lung cancer whose response to radiotherapy plus ipilimumab could not be evaluated. The CDR3 nucleotides are TGTGCCAGCAGCGTGACCGCTAGGGGCGAGCAGTACTTC. This encodes CASSVTARGEQYF.